This T cell receptor (beta chain) was captured in a study of Ad26.COV2.S vaccination and SARS-CoV-2 variants. At the level of the study: Donor got 5x10^10 or 1x10^11 viral particles of Ad26.COV2.S. Findings and caveats of the study: The TCR breadth and depth analyses may have understated or missed part of the total T cell responses. Placebo recipients had lower spike-specific TCR breadth than vaccine recipients.

A remark on this clone: Its antigen remains unidentified.

This table comes from immunoSEQ multiplex PCR, and its TCRdb copy is limited to in-frame clones, with some not included. The sample records about 440,000 clones, about 92% being singletons. This CDR3 is built from 15 residues. V lost 1 base, J lost 9 bases, and 9 bases stayed unmatched. Germline CDR1 is SGHTA and CDR2 is FQGNSA. The treatment is: some 20 received Ad26.COV2.S at low or high dose, single or two shots; about 5 received placebo; per-sample allocation not given. Specimens were obtained on day 63 following the first vaccine or placebo injection. This adult donor, from Boston, was 18-55 years old.

The receptor comes from a person aged 18-65 years who received the Ad26.COV2.S COVID-19 vaccine or a placebo. The specimen comprised peripheral blood, sampled in a trial of Ad26.COV2.S vaccine versus placebo. The chain carries TRBV7-2 and TRBJ1-5; 7 bases are a match to TRBD1. As DNA, the CDR3 is TGTGCCAGCAGCTTAGACCCGACAGGGATCGGGCCCCAGCATTTT. Translating gives CASSLDPTGIGPQHF.